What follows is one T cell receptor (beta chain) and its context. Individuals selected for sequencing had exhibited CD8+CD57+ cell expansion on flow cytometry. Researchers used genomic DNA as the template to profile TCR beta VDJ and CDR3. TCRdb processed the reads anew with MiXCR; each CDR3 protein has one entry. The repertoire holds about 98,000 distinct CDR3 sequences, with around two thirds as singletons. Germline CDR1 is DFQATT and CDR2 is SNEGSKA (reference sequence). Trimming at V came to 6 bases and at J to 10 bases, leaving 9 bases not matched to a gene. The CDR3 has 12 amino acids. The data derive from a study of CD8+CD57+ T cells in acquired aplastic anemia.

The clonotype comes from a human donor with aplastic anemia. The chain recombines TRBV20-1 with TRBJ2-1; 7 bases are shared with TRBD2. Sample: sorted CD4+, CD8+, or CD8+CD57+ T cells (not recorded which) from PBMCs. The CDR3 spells CSAEAGDQEQFF. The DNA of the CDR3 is TGCAGTGCCGAGGCGGGGGATCAGGAGCAGTTCTTC.